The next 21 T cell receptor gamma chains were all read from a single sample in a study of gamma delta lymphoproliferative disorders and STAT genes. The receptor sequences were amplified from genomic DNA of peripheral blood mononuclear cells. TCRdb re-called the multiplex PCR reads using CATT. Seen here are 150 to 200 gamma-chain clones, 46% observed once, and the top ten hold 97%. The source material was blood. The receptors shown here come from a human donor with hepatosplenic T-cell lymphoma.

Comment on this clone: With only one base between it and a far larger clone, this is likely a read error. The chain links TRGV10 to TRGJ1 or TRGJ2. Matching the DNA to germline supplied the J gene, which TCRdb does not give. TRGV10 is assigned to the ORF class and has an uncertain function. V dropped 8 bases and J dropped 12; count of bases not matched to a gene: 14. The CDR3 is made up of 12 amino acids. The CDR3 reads CAAWDCLYGKLF. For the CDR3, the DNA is TGTGCTGCGTGGGATTGCCTCTACGGGAAACTCTTT.

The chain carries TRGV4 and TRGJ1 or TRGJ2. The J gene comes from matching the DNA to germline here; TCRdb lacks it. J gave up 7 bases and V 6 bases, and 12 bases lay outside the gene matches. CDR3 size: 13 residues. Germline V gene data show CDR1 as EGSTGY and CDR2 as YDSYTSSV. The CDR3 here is CATWSRIRYKKLF. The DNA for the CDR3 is TGTGCCACCTGGTCCCGAATAAGGTATAAGAAACTCTTT.

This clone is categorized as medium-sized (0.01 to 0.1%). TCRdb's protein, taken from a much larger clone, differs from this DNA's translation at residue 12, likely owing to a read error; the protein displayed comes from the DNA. This chain's CDR3 is CATWDRLHYYKELF. The CDR3 nucleotides are TGTGCCACCTGGGACAGGTTGCATTATTATAAGGAACTCTTT. V gene assignment gives TRGV3, but the J gene was left uncalled. The CDR3 runs 14 residues. The V gene's germline CDR1 is VTNTFY and CDR2 YDVSTARD (reference sequence).

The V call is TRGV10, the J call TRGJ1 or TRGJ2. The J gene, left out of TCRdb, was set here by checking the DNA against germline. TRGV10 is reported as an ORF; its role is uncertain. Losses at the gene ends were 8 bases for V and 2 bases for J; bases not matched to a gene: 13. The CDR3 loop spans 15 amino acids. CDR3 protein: CAAWELGWDYYKKLF. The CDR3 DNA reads TGTGCTGCGTGGGAATTGGGGTGGGATTATTATAAGAAACTCTTT.

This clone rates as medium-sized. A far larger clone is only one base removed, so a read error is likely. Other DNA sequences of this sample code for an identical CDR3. The CDR3 sequence: CATWDRLHYYKKLF. In nucleotides, the CDR3 is TGTGCCACCTGGGATAGGTTGCATTATTATAAGAAACTCTTT. The chain couples TRGV3 to TRGJ1 or TRGJ2. The J gene, not given by TCRdb, was assigned here from a germline match of the nucleotide sequence. V trimming: 4 bases; J trimming: 2 bases; junction bases outside the gene matches: 8. The CDR3 contains 14 residues. Germline V gives CDR1 VTNTFY, CDR2 YDVSTARD (reference sequence).

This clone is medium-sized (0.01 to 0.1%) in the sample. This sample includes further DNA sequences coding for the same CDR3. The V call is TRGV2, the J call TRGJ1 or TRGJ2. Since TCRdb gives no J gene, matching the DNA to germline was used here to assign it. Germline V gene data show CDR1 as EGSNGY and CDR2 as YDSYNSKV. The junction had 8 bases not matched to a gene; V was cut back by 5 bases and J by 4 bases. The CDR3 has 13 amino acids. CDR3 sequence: CATWVPGYYKKLF. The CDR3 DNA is TGTGCCACCTGGGTCCCTGGGTATTATAAGAAACTCTTT.

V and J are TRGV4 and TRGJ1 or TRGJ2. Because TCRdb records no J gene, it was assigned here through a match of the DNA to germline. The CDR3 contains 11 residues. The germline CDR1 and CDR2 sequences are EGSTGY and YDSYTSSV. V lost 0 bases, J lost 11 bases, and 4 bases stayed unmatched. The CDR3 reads CATWDGHQKLF. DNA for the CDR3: TGTGCCACCTGGGATGGGCATCAGAAACTCTTT.

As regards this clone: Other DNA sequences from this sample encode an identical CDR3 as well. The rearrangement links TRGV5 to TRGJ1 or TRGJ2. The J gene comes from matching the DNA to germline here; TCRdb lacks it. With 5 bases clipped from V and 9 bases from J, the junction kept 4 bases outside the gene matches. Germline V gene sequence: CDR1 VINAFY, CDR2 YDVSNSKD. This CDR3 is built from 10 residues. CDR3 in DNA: TGTGCCACCTGGGGACCTAAGAAACTCTTT. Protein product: CATWGPKKLF.

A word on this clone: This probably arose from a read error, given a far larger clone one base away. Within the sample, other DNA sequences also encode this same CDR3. Written as DNA, the CDR3 is TGTGCTGCGTGGGATTGCCTCTACTGGAAGCTCTTT. It encodes CAAWDCLYWKLF. No J gene was named, though the V gene is TRGV10. TRGV10 is given ORF status, its function remaining uncertain. The CDR3 length is 12 residues.

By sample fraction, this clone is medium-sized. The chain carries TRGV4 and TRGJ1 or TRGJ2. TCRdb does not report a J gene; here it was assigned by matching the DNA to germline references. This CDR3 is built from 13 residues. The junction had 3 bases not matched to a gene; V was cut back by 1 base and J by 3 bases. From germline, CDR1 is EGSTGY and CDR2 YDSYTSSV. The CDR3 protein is CATWDGSYYKKLF. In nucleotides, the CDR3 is TGTGCCACCTGGGATGGAAGTTATTATAAGAAACTCTTT.

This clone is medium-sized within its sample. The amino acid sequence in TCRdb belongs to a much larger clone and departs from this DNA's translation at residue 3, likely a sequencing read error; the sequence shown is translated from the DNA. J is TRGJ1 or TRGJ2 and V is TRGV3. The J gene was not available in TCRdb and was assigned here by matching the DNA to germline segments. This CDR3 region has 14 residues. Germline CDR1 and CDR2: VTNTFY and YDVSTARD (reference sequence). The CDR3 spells CAAWDRLHYYKKLF. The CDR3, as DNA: TGTGCCGCCTGGGACAGGTTGCATTATTATAAGAAACTCTTT.

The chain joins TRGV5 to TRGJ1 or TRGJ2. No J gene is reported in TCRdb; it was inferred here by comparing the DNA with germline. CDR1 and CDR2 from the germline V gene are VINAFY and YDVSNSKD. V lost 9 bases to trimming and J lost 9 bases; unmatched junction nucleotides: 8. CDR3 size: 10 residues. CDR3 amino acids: CATRGPKKLF. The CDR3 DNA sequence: TGTGCCACCCGGGGCCCTAAGAAACTCTTT.

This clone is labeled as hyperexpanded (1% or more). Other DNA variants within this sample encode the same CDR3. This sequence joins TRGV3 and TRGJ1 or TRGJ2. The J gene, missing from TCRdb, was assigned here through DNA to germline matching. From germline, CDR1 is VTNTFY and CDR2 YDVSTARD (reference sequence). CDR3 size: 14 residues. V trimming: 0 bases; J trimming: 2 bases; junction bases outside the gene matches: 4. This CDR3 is CATWDRLHYYKKLF. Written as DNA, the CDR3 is TGTGCCACCTGGGACAGGTTGCATTATTATAAGAAACTCTTT.

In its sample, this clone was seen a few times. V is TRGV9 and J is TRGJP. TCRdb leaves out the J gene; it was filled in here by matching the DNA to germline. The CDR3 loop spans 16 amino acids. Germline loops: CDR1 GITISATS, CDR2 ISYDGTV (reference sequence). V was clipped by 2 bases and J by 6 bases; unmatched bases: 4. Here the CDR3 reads CALWEDRELGKKIKVF. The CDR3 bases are TGTGCCTTGTGGGAGGATCGAGAGTTGGGCAAAAAAATCAAGGTATTT.

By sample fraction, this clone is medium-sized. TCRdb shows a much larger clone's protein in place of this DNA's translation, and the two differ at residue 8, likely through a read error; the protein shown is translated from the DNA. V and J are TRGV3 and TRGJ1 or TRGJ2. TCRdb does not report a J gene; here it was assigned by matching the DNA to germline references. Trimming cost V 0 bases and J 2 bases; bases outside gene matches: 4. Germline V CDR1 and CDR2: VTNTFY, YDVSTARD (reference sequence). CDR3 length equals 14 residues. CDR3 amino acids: CATWDRLYYYKKLF. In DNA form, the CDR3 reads TGTGCCACCTGGGACAGGTTGTATTATTATAAGAAACTCTTT.

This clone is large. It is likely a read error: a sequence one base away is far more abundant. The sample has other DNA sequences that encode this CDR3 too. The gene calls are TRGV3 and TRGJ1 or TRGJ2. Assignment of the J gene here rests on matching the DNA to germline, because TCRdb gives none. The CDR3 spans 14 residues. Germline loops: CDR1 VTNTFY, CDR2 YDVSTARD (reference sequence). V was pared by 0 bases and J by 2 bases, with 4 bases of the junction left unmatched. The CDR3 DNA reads TGTGCCACCTGGGACAGGCTGCATTATTATAAGAAACTCTTT. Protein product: CATWDRLHYYKKLF.

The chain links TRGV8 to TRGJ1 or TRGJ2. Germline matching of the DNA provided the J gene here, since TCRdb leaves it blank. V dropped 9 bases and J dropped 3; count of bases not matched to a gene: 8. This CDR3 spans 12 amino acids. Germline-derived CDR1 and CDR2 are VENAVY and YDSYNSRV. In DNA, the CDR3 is TGTGCCACCAACCTCGTTTATTATAAGAAACTCTTT. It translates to CATNLVYYKKLF.

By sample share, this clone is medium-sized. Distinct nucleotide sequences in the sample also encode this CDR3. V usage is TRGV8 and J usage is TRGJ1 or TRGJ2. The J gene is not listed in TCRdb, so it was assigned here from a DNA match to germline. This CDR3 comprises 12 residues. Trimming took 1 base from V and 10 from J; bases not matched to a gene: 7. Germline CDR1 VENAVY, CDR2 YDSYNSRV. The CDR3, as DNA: TGTGCCACCTGGGATAGTATCCCGAAGAAACTCTTT. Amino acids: CATWDSIPKKLF.

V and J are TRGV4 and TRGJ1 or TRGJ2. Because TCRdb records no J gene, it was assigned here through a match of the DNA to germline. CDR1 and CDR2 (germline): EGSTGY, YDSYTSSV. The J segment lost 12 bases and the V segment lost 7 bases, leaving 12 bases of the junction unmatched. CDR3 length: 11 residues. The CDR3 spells CATCRILGKLF. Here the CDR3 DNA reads TGTGCCACCTGTAGGATTTTGGGGAAACTCTTT.

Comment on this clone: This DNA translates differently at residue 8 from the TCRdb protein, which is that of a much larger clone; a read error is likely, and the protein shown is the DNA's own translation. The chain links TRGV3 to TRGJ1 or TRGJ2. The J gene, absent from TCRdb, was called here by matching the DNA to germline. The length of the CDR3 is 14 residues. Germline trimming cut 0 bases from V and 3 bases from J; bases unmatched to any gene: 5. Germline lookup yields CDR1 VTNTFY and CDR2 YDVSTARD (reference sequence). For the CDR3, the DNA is TGTGCCACCTGGGACAGGTTGCGTTATTATAAGAAACTCTTT. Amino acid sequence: CATWDRLRYYKKLF.

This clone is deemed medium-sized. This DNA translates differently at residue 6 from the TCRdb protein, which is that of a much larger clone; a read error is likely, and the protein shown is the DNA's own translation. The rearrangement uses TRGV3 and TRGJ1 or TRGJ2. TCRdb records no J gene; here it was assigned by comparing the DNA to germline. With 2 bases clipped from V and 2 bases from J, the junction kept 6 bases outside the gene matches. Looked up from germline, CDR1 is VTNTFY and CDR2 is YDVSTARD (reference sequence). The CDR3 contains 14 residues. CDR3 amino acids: CATWDKLHYYKKLF. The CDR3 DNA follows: TGTGCCACCTGGGACAAGTTGCATTATTATAAGAAACTCTTT.